The 25 T cell receptor beta chains below were found in one sample sequenced in a study of blood T cell repertoires in COVID-19. Only in-frame clones appear in the TCRdb table, and some are missing; sequencing was by immunoSEQ multiplex PCR. The table has around 320,000 clones, approximately 85% seen once. The sequenced sample consisted of peripheral blood. The receptor source for this set is a human donor in a cohort sampled during active COVID-19.

V gene TRBV6-5 combines with J gene TRBJ1-2, with 7 bases aligning to TRBD1. This CDR3 is 16 amino acids long. Germline CDR1 and CDR2: MNHEY and SVGAGI. With V trimmed by 4 bases and J by 3 bases, 11 bases remained unmatched. DNA of the CDR3: TGTGCCAGCAGTTCTACGACAGGGCGTTTAGACTATGGCTACACCTTC. This codes for CASSSTTGRLDYGYTF.

The chain employs TRBV21-1 and TRBJ2-7; the table's TRBD2 call for D was not verified on the DNA. TRBV21-1 is designated a pseudogene. This CDR3 comprises 14 residues. CDR3 residues: CASLARRGNYEQYF. The CDR3 DNA is TGTGCCAGCCTTGCACGGCGAGGGAACTACGAGCAGTACTTC.

The CDR3 region is CASSRVGGAGGGSQETQYF. The CDR3 nucleotides are TGTGCCAGTAGTAGGGTCGGGGGAGCGGGGGGAGGTAGCCAAGAGACCCAGTACTTC. This chain links TRBV19 with TRBJ2-5, with TRBD2 matching over 9 bases. Germline V gene lookup returns CDR1 LNHDA and CDR2 SQIVND (reference sequence). V shed 4 bases, J shed 1 base, and the junction held 16 bases outside the gene matches. CDR3 length: 19 residues.

The V gene is TRBV10-3, the J gene TRBJ1-6; TRBD1 aligns across 9 bases. The V and J ends lost 4 bases and 10 bases, in that order; junction bases with no gene match: 8. The CDR3 has 15 residues. CDR1 is ENHRY, CDR2 SYGVKD, per germline. The CDR3, as DNA: TGTGCCATCAGTGCGGGACAGGGCCGGGGATCACCCCTCCACTTT. Translated: CAISAGQGRGSPLHF.

In nucleotides, the CDR3 is TGTGCCAGCAGTGAAAGAACAGGGTCAGTAGATACGCAGTATTTT. This gives the protein CASSERTGSVDTQYF. The gene calls are TRBV6-1 and TRBJ2-3, with D possibly TRBD1 on 6 matching bases. Germline values: CDR1 MNHNS, CDR2 SASEGT. V was cut by 2 bases and J by 5 bases, with 14 bases left in between. The CDR3 contains 15 residues.

The V gene is TRBV27, the J gene TRBJ1-3, with a possible D match to TRBD1 (5 bases). Germline V lookup: CDR1 MNHEY, CDR2 SMNVEV (reference sequence). CDR3 length: 15 amino acids. Trimming took 3 bases from V and 4 from J, leaving 13 bases between them. The CDR3 is CASSFGRGSGNTIYF. The CDR3 bases are TGTGCCAGCAGTTTTGGTCGGGGGAGCGGAAACACCATATATTTT.

CDR3 in DNA: TGTGCCAGCAGCTTTGATCAGGGGAGGGCCGGGGAGCTGTTTTTT. It specifies CASSFDQGRAGELFF. This chain joins TRBV5-5 and TRBJ2-2; a weak D match, TRBD2 (7 bases). This CDR3 spans 15 amino acids. Trimming cost V 2 bases and J 6 bases, with 14 bases left between them. The germline gives CDR1 SGHKS, CDR2 YYEKEE (reference sequence).

The V and J genes are TRBV15 and TRBJ2-1; maybe TRBD2 (6 bases). CDR1 is LNHNV and CDR2 is YYDKDF in the germline V gene (reference sequence). The CDR3 runs to 15 residues. V lost 0 bases, J lost 9 bases, and 15 bases lay in between. CDR3 nucleotides: TGTGCCACCAGCAGAGATCCGGGGGTTGGAGGTGAGCAGTTCTTC. Translated, it gives CATSRDPGVGGEQFF.

The rearrangement links TRBV10-3 to TRBJ1-1; D may be TRBD1 (5 bases). The germline V gene encodes CDR1 ENHRY and CDR2 SYGVKD. Between the trimmed V and J ends, which lost 8 bases and 1 base, there was a span of 14 bases. CDR3 length: 14 amino acids. As DNA, the CDR3 is TGTGCCATCCGCTTTGGGGCACAGAACACTGAAGCTTTCTTT. It encodes CAIRFGAQNTEAFF.

V is TRBV7-9 and J is TRBJ1-1; D not certain. Trimming left V 5 bases short and J 6 bases short, with 10 bases between. The CDR3 sequence is 12 residues long. In germline, CDR1 is SEHNR, CDR2 FQNEAQ (reference sequence). The CDR3 region is CASSNFGSEAFF. For the CDR3, the DNA is TGTGCCAGCAGCAATTTCGGTTCTGAAGCTTTCTTT.

The rearrangement joins TRBV7-2 to TRBJ2-7; D not resolved. CDR1 and CDR2 (germline): SGHTA, FQGNSA. The CDR3 is 13 amino acids. Trimming shortened V by 2 bases and J by 5 bases, and 10 bases separated the two germline ends. The CDR3 DNA reads TGTGCCAGCAGCTTAAGCAGTGGAGACGAGCAGTACTTC. Its translation is CASSLSSGDEQYF.

The V call is TRBV6-4, the J call TRBJ1-1; 9 nucleotides match TRBD1. The V and J ends lost 6 bases and 12 bases, in that order; junction bases with no gene match: 14. CDR1 is MRHNA, CDR2 SNTAGT, per germline. The CDR3 has 14 amino acids. CDR3 coding DNA: TGTGCCAGCAGACCCGGGACAGGGTCCCTGAGGTCTTTCTTT. Its protein product is CASRPGTGSLRSFF.

The V and J genes are TRBV3-1 (or the pseudogene TRBV3-2) and TRBJ2-5; weak D call: TRBD2 (5 bases). V gave up 1 base and J gave up 8 bases, with 17 bases separating them. The CDR3 has 15 residues. The germline V gene encodes CDR1 LGHDT and CDR2 YNNKEL (reference sequence). CDR3 DNA sequence: TGTGCCAGCAGCCAAGTAGTCGAGGGTTGGGAAACCCAGTACTTC. It translates to CASSQVVEGWETQYF.

This chain connects TRBV12-5 to TRBJ2-7; weak D call: TRBD1 (5 bases). There are 14 residues in the CDR3. The germline gives CDR1 LGHNT, CDR2 FRNRAP. Deletions cut 3 bases from V and 0 bases from J, with 9 bases between. The CDR3 here is CASGFQGSSYEQYF. CDR3 in DNA: TGTGCTAGTGGTTTTCAGGGAAGCTCCTACGAGCAGTACTTC.

V and J are TRBV21-1 and TRBJ1-2. TRBV21-1 is a listed pseudogene. The CDR3 covers 15 residues. The CDR3 reads CASSKALGDLNGYTF. CDR3 sequence (DNA): TGTGCCAGCAGCAAAGCGCTCGGAGATCTGAATGGCTACACCTTC.

The chain carries TRBV5-1 and TRBJ2-2, with 8 bases matching TRBD1. With 9 bases clipped from V and 4 bases from J, the junction kept 8 bases outside the gene matches. Germline CDR1 is SGHRS and CDR2 is YFSETQ. CDR3 size: 14 residues. The CDR3 reads CAIRQGQGTGELFF. The CDR3 coding sequence is TGCGCCATCAGACAGGGGCAGGGCACCGGGGAGCTGTTTTTT. The full variable domain, in which reference TRBV5-1 and TRBJ2-2 provide the parts outside the CDR3, is KAGVTQTPRYLIKTRGQQVTLSCSPISGHRSVSWYQQTPGQGLQFLFEYFSETQRNKGNFPGRFSGRQFSNSRSEMNVSTLELGDSALYLCAIRQGQGTGELFFGEGSRLTVL.

The V call is TRBV29-1, the J call TRBJ2-5; D unclear. Germline V gene lookup returns CDR1 SQVTM and CDR2 ANQGSEA. V was trimmed by 4 bases and J by 2 bases, leaving 11 bases between them. The CDR3 totals 13 residues. Here the CDR3 DNA reads TGCAGCGTTGGTGAGCAAATACAAGAGACCCAGTACTTC. Translating it yields CSVGEQIQETQYF.

The chain carries TRBV5-8 and TRBJ2-7; D possibly corresponds to TRBD1 (6 bases). This CDR3 is 12 amino acids long. With 2 bases removed from V and 5 bases from J, the gap between germline ends came to 8 bases. Germline values: CDR1 SGHTS, CDR2 YDEGEE. Written as DNA, the CDR3 is TGTGCCAGCAGCTTCCAGGGGCACGAGCAGTACTTC. Residues: CASSFQGHEQYF.

This chain connects TRBV20-1 to TRBJ2-3, with TRBD2 matching 9 bases. The junction had 7 bases not matched to a gene; V was cut back by 3 bases and J by 3 bases. This CDR3 comprises 15 residues. CDR1 DFQATT and CDR2 SNEGSKA come from the germline V gene (reference sequence). As DNA, the CDR3 is TGCAGTGCTAGTACGGCGGGGGGGCGGACAGATACGCAGTATTTT. It translates to CSASTAGGRTDTQYF.

The chain joins TRBV3-1 (or the pseudogene TRBV3-2) to TRBJ1-2; D call uncertain. Germline CDR1 LGHDT, CDR2 YNNKEL (reference sequence). The CDR3 spans 14 residues. Trimming stripped 4 bases from V and 8 bases from J, with 17 bases between. The CDR3 region is CASSPMGAERGYTF. CDR3 nucleotides: TGTGCCAGCAGCCCCATGGGCGCTGAGCGGGGCTACACCTTC.

The rearrangement joins TRBV11-1 to TRBJ1-2; 7 nucleotides line up with TRBD1. Unmatched junction bases numbered 10, after V lost 2 bases and J lost 4 bases. Germline assignment: CDR1 SGHAT and CDR2 FQDESV (reference sequence). The CDR3 is 16 residues long. This CDR3 reads CASSLRGTESSYGYTF. CDR3 sequence (DNA): TGTGCCAGCAGCTTACGCGGGACAGAAAGTTCCTATGGCTACACCTTC.

This clone was seen at least ten times. The chain couples TRBV6-4 to TRBJ2-3; 7 bases agree with TRBD1. The length of the CDR3 is 14 residues. In germline, CDR1 is MRHNA, CDR2 SNTAGT. The V segment lost 5 bases and the J segment 0 bases; nucleotides outside the gene matches: 2. The chain's CDR3 is CASSPGQSTDTQYF. DNA for the CDR3: TGTGCCAGCAGTCCGGGACAGAGCACAGATACGCAGTATTTT.

This chain uses TRBV5-4 with TRBJ2-2; the D gene is possibly TRBD1 (5 bases). Trimming removed 3 bases from V and 7 bases from J, with 10 bases in between. The CDR3 runs 13 residues. Germline loops: CDR1 SGHNT, CDR2 YYREEE (reference sequence). CDR3 residues: CASSSLGDGELFF. Here the CDR3 DNA reads TGTGCCAGCAGCTCCCTAGGGGACGGGGAGCTGTTTTTT.

As concerns this clone: Other DNA sequences in this sample translate to the same CDR3. As DNA, the CDR3 is TGTGCCAGCAGTGACCGTAACACTGAAGCTTTCTTT. As protein: CASSDRNTEAFF. This chain links TRBV6-1 with TRBJ1-1; no clear D gene. The CDR3 consists of 12 residues. Per germline, CDR1 MNHNS and CDR2 SASEGT. The V gene lost 3 bases and the J gene lost 2 bases, with 4 bases spanning the gap.

The rearrangement uses TRBV12-3 or TRBV12-4 and TRBJ2-1, with D hard to call. The CDR3 runs to 13 residues. V lost 5 bases and J 2 bases, leaving 7 bases between the germline ends. The CDR3 loop reads CASSLRPYNEQFF. As DNA, the CDR3 is TGTGCCAGCAGTCTGAGGCCCTACAATGAGCAGTTCTTC.